Listed below are T cell receptor beta chains from one sample, sequenced in a study of long-term antiretroviral therapy in people with HIV. Method: immunoSEQ multiplex PCR; TCRdb's copy keeps in-frame clones and lacks some. The data show 24,000 or so clones, 90% to 95% seen once. The sample consisted of unsorted PBMCs, taken around 5.2 years after starting antiretroviral therapy. These receptors were taken from a woman aged 50 to 65 with HIV. Each CDR3 is given with its conserved first and last residue. The order of the fields is V gene, D gene, CDR3 length, clone size, J gene, CDR3 DNA, CDR3 protein. D genes are given only for firm matches. Only part of the rows carry a size: once, few, many, or a class if the clone is expanded.

>TRBV7-9|TRBD2|14|once|TRBJ2-7
TGTGCCAGCAGCTCGGGACTAGCTACTTACGAGCAGTACTTC
CASSSGLATYEQYF
>TRBV15|TRBD2|15|NA|TRBJ2-1
TGTGCCACCAGCAGGGAAACTAGCGGGACAAATGAGCAGTTCTTC
CATSRETSGTNEQFF
>TRBV11-2|TRBD2|14|NA|TRBJ2-1
TGTGCCAGCAGCCCGGGACTAGCCTACAATGAGCAGTTCTTC
CASSPGLAYNEQFF
>TRBV5-6|TRBD1|13|NA|TRBJ2-7
TGTGCCAGCAGCACCGACAGGGCCCACGAGCAGTACTTC
CASSTDRAHEQYF
>TRBV5-1|NA|12|NA|TRBJ1-1
TGCGCCAGCAGAGGAGTTTTTCCTGAAGCTTTCTTT
CASRGVFPEAFF
>TRBV28|NA|12|NA|TRBJ2-7
TGTGCCAGCATCTCCACCGGGGAGGAGCAGTACTTC
CASISTGEEQYF
>TRBV28|NA|17|NA|TRBJ1-3
TGTGCCAGCAGTTTATTAGTGGGGGGATCCTCTGGAAACACCATATATTTT
CASSLLVGGSSGNTIYF
>TRBV14|NA|11|once|TRBJ1-4
TGTGCCAGCAGCCAACATCAAAAACTGTTTTTT
CASSQHQKLFF
>TRBV7-2|NA|16|NA|TRBJ1-1
TGTGCCAGCAGGGGGCCGAAAGGGGTTCTGGACACTGAAGCTTTCTTT
CASRGPKGVLDTEAFF
>TRBV11-2|NA|14|NA|TRBJ1-1
TGTGCCAGCAGCTTAGATCGGGGGGTAACTGAAGCTTTCTTT
CASSLDRGVTEAFF
>TRBV2|TRBD2|14|NA|TRBJ2-1
TGTGCCAGCGCTCCGGGACTAGCGAACAATGAGCAGTTCTTC
CASAPGLANNEQFF
>TRBV27|TRBD2|20|NA|TRBJ2-2
TGTGCCAGCAGTTCTTCCCGTGGACTAGCGGGAGGGCCTCGGACCGGGGAGCTGTTTTTT
CASSSSRGLAGGPRTGELFF
>TRBV27|NA|14|NA|TRBJ1-5
TGTGCCAGCAGTTTTAGGGGGAACAATCAGCCCCAGCATTTT
CASSFRGNNQPQHF
>TRBV6-1|TRBD1|15|NA|TRBJ1-2
TGTGCCAGCAGTGAAGAGCACAGGGGGGATTTAGGCTACACCTTC
CASSEEHRGDLGYTF
>TRBV12-1|NA|18|NA|TRBJ2-1
TGTGCCAGCAGCTTGGATTTGATACCGGGAGGGCCGTTTCCTGAGCAGTTCTTC
CASSLDLIPGGPFPEQFF
>TRBV6-5|NA|11|NA|TRBJ2-4
TGTGCCAGCAGTTACCGGAACATTCAGTACTTC
CASSYRNIQYF
>TRBV5-4|NA|13|NA|TRBJ2-6
TGTGCCAGCAGCTCCAAGGGGGCCAACGTCCTGACTTTC
CASSSKGANVLTF
>TRBV20-1|NA|9|NA|TRBJ1-4
TGCCTAACCGGGCCACGGTCGTTTTTT
CLTGPRSFF
>TRBV4-1|NA|13|NA|TRBJ1-6
TGCGCCAGCGCAACCGAAGCTAATTCACCCCTCCACTTT
CASATEANSPLHF
>TRBV6-6|TRBD1|15|NA|TRBJ1-2
TGTGCCAGCAGCCGCACCTCGGGACAGTCCTATGGCTACACCTTC
CASSRTSGQSYGYTF
>TRBV6-5|NA|14|NA|TRBJ1-1
TGTGCCAGCAGTCCACAGGAGAAGAACACTGAAGCTTTCTTT
CASSPQEKNTEAFF
>TRBV7-7|NA|19|NA|TRBJ2-7
TGTGCCAGCAGCTTAGCCTGTAGTCTTAGAGACGAGGACTACTACGAGCAGTACTTC
CASSLACSLRDEDYYEQYF
>TRBV5-1|TRBD1|16|NA|TRBJ2-2
TGCGCCAGCAGCGTAAGACAGGGTTCGGGCGCCGGGGAGCTGTTTTTT
CASSVRQGSGAGELFF
>TRBV10-3|NA|13|NA|TRBJ2-5
TGTGCCATCAGTGTGGCAGGAATAGAGACCCAGTACTTC
CAISVAGIETQYF
>TRBV11-2|NA|13|NA|TRBJ2-7
TGTGCCAGCAGCCCCGCTCACGCCTACGAGCAGTACTTC
CASSPAHAYEQYF
>TRBV19|TRBD1|14|NA|TRBJ1-2
TGTGCCAGTAGCGGACAGGACCGACCGCGTGGCTACACCTTC
CASSGQDRPRGYTF
>TRBV6-1|TRBD2|15|NA|TRBJ2-7
TGTGCCAGCAGTGCGACTAGCGGGAGCCCCTACGAGCAGTACTTC
CASSATSGSPYEQYF
>TRBV6-6|NA|13|NA|TRBJ2-7
TGTGCCAGCAGCCAGGCGACTGGGGGCGAGCAGTACTTC
CASSQATGGEQYF
>TRBV11-2|TRBD2|16|NA|TRBJ2-7
TGTGCCAGCAGCCCCACAGCGGGACTAGCGACACGCGAGCAGTACTTC
CASSPTAGLATREQYF
>TRBV5-1|NA|14|NA|TRBJ2-1
TGCGCCAGCAGCGAAAGACTAGCCTACAATGAGCAGTTCTTC
CASSERLAYNEQFF
>TRBV6-1|TRBD2|14|NA|TRBJ2-3
TGTGCCAGCAGCCCCGGGACTAACACAGATACGCAGTATTTT
CASSPGTNTDTQYF
>TRBV29-1|NA|12|once|TRBJ2-2
TGCAGCGTTTTCACGAACACCGGGGAGCTGTTTTTT
CSVFTNTGELFF
>TRBV19|TRBD1|14|NA|TRBJ1-2
TGTGCCAGTAGTACACAGGGGGCGCGCTATGGCTACACCTTC
CASSTQGARYGYTF
>TRBV4-1|TRBD2|16|NA|TRBJ2-1
TGCGCCAGCAGCCAAGTAGGGACTAGCGGGAACAATGAGCAGTTCTTC
CASSQVGTSGNNEQFF
>TRBV7-8|NA|15|NA|TRBJ1-5
TGTGCCAGCAGCTTATATGTCGGGGGAAATCAGCCCCAGCATTTT
CASSLYVGGNQPQHF
>TRBV7-9|TRBD1|14|NA|TRBJ1-1
TGTGCCAGCAGACACCGGGACAGGGATCATGAAGCTTTCTTT
CASRHRDRDHEAFF
>TRBV10-3|NA|12|NA|TRBJ2-2
TGTGCCATCAGGGGAAACACCGGGGAGCTGTTTTTT
CAIRGNTGELFF
>TRBV20-1|NA|11|NA|TRBJ1-4
TGCAGTGCTGCAACTAATGAAAAACTGTTTTTT
CSAATNEKLFF
>TRBV7-7|TRBD2|16|NA|TRBJ2-1
TGTGCTAGCAGCTTAAGTTTAGCGGGAGAATCCCATGAGCAGTTCTTC
CASSLSLAGESHEQFF
>TRBV27|NA|13|NA|TRBJ2-7
TGTGCCAGCAGTTTCCAGGTGGCCTACGAGCAGTACTTC
CASSFQVAYEQYF
>TRBV28|TRBD1|15|NA|TRBJ2-7
TGTGCCAGCTGGGCTAGGACAGGGGGCGCCTACGAGCAGTACTTC
CASWARTGGAYEQYF
>TRBV5-1|TRBD1|14|NA|TRBJ2-3
TGCGCCAGCAGCTCCGGGACAGCCGAGAGTACGCAGTATTTT
CASSSGTAESTQYF
>TRBV7-9|NA|12|NA|TRBJ2-1
TGTGCCAGCAGCTTTACTTACAATGAGCAGTTCTTC
CASSFTYNEQFF
>TRBV6-1|NA|13|NA|TRBJ1-1
TGTGCCAGCAGGTTTCGGCTGAACACTGAAGCTTTCTTT
CASRFRLNTEAFF
>TRBV21-1|NA|21|NA|TRBJ2-7
TGTGCCAGCGCCTCGCGACTAGTTTATAAGAACCCCATCGCAAAGTTGGAAGAGCAGTACTTC
CASASRLVYKNPIAKLEEQYF
>TRBV4-1|TRBD2|15|NA|TRBJ2-1
TGCGCCAGCAGAACAACTAGCGGGAGGGGAAATGAGCAGTTCTTC
CASRTTSGRGNEQFF
>TRBV5-1|NA|16|NA|TRBJ2-1
TGCGCCAGCAGCCAAGATCAGTTGAGCTCCTACAATGAGCAGTTCTTC
CASSQDQLSSYNEQFF
>TRBV7-2|TRBD1|15|NA|TRBJ1-2
TGTGCCAGCAGCTTACGAGTACAGGGGAGCTATGGCTACACCTTC
CASSLRVQGSYGYTF
>TRBV19|TRBD1|13|once|TRBJ1-2
TGTGCCAGTAGCCAACAGGGGGGAAACTACTACACCTTC
CASSQQGGNYYTF
>TRBV4-2|NA|16|once|TRBJ2-7
TGTGCCAGCAGCCAACTCGGAATAAGCGGGCTCTACGAGCAGTACTTC
CASSQLGISGLYEQYF
>TRBV10-3|TRBD1|15|NA|TRBJ2-7
TGTGCCATCAGTGGGACAGGGGTATCTTCGGACGAGCAGTACTTC
CAISGTGVSSDEQYF